The T cell receptor beta chain under discussion was sequenced for a study of identical twins. The germline V gene has CDR1 MNHEY and CDR2 SVGEGT. This CDR3 is built from 13 residues. V lost 7 bases, J lost 0 bases, and 9 bases lay in between. Each CDR3 protein gets one entry after TCRdb re-called the 5' RACE reads with MiXCR. The data contain 500,000 or so distinct CDR3 sequences, 13% to 15% of them singletons. The same specimen was also included in a second study, on yellow fever vaccine responses in identical twins. This second report adds: Reported findings indicate that twins' vaccine T cell responses seemed partially convergent, partially personalized.

This chain links TRBV6-2 or TRBV6-3 with TRBJ2-5; D not certain. Sequencing was performed on CD4+ T cells sorted from blood. This TCR came from a woman aged 18-30 years in good health. This chain's CDR3 is CASTRVYQETQYF. The CDR3 DNA follows: TGTGCCAGCACTCGAGTCTACCAAGAGACCCAGTACTTC.